This TCR beta chain was identified in a study of OX40 agonist ivuxolimab in advanced cancers. Study details: At doses from 0.01 to 10 mg/kg, patients were given intravenous ivuxolimab every 2 weeks. Having had anti-PD-1, anti-PD-L1 or anti-CTLA-4 therapy before was allowed, and about 40% had some.

Germline CDR1 and CDR2: MNHEY and SMNVEV (reference sequence). Between the trimmed V and J ends, which lost 5 bases and 0 bases, there was a span of 17 bases. The CDR3 runs to 17 residues. The sample holds one count of this clone. At cycle 4 day 1, cycle 7 day 1, and baseline, blood was sampled. Assay: immunoSEQ multiplex PCR; the TCRdb copy retains only in-frame clones and omits some. This table holds about 48,000 clones, 85% to 90% found once. The source of this sequence is an adult with an advanced solid tumor such as melanoma, head and neck, liver or kidney cancer. Specimen: CD4+ or CD8+ T cells sorted from blood, collected in a trial of the OX40 agonist ivuxolimab. J is TRBJ2-1 and V is TRBV27, with D perhaps TRBD1 (5 bases). In DNA form, the CDR3 reads TGTGCCAGCAGTATATTGACAGTTGGGTCCTCCTACAATGAGCAGTTCTTC. This translates into CASSILTVGSSYNEQFF.